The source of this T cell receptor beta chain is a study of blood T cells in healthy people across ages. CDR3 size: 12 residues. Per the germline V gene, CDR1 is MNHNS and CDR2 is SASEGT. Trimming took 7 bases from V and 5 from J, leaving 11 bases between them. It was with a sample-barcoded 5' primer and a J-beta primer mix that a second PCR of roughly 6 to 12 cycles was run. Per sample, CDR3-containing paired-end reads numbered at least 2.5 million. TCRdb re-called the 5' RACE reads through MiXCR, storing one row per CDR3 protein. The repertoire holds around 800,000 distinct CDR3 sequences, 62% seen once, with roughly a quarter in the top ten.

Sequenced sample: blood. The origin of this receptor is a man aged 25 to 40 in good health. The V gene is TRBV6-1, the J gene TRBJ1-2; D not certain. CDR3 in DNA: TGTGCCAGCATAAGGGAGGCATATGGCTACACCTTC. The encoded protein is CASIREAYGYTF.